These 17 T cell receptor beta chains were sequenced from one sample in a study of blood T cells in healthy people across ages. A second PCR, run for about 7 to 12 cycles, used a sample-barcoded 5' primer plus a J-beta primer mix. MiXCR, applied by TCRdb to the 5' RACE reads, yields one record per CDR3 protein. This sample yields under 1,100,000 distinct CDR3 sequences, of which less than 25% are seen a single time; approximately 0.71% belongs to the top ten. In addition, the sample was reused for a study of T cells of mothers and their children.

The specimen was blood. All receptors derive from a girl under 10 years old in good health.

This clonotype was recorded a few times. V is TRBV14 and J is TRBJ2-5, with 8 bases matching TRBD1. The end of the DNA is better explained by TRBJ2-1, so the J call may be wrong. The CDR3 totals 14 residues. The V gene's germline CDR1 is SGHDN and CDR2 FVKESK. The CDR3 loop is CASSQDRVFVEQFF. The CDR3 nucleotides read TGTGCCAGCAGCCAGGACAGGGTGTTCGTTGAGCAGTTCTTC.

The chain employs TRBV28 and TRBJ1-1; the D is unclear. Germline V gene lookup returns CDR1 MDHEN and CDR2 SYDVKM. V was shortened by 7 bases and J by 1 base, with 13 bases between the two germline ends. This CDR3 has 14 residues. The CDR3 coding sequence is TGTGCCAGCATCGGCCCTGGGGAGAACACTGAAGCTTTCTTT. This translates into CASIGPGENTEAFF.

This clonotype was seen just once. V gene TRBV7-9 combines with J gene TRBJ2-3, with TRBD2 matching 8 bases. Germline V CDR1 and CDR2: SEHNR, FQNEAQ (reference sequence). Trimming cost V 3 bases and J 2 bases; bases outside gene matches: 7. This CDR3 has 16 amino acids. CDR3 residues: CASSFVAGIYTDTQYF. The CDR3 bases are TGTGCCAGCAGCTTCGTAGCGGGGATATACACAGATACGCAGTATTTT.

This clonotype turned up a few times. The chain employs TRBV2 and TRBJ1-1; possibly TRBD1 for D (5 bases). Germline CDR1 SNHLY, CDR2 FYNNEI. V was shortened by 6 bases and J by 4 bases, with 12 bases between the two germline ends. This CDR3 is built from 13 residues. CDR3 protein: CASRGVPVTEAFF. The DNA for the CDR3 is TGTGCCAGCAGGGGGGTCCCCGTCACTGAAGCTTTCTTT.

The V and J genes are TRBV10-2 and TRBJ2-5; TRBD1 matches at 11 bases. With 3 bases clipped from V and 1 base from J, the junction kept 7 bases outside the gene matches. From germline, CDR1 is WSHSY and CDR2 SAAADI. The CDR3 has 17 residues. CDR3 in DNA: TGCGCCAGCAGTGATGTTGGGGACAGGGGGTTCCAAGAGACCCAGTACTTC. It yields the protein CASSDVGDRGFQETQYF.

The chain uses TRBV27 and TRBJ1-2, with D hard to call. The ends were cut back, 5 bases at V and 2 bases at J, with 18 bases in the middle. This CDR3 is 16 amino acids long. Germline V CDR1 and CDR2: MNHEY, SMNVEV (reference sequence). CDR3 sequence (DNA): TGTGCCAGCAGTGATTCGACCGTAAACAACAACTATGGCTACACCTTC. Protein: CASSDSTVNNNYGYTF.

This clonotype was found a few times. The CDR3 protein is CSARSKDRLGYEQYF. The CDR3 region has the DNA TGCAGTGCCCGCTCGAAGGATAGGTTGGGCTACGAGCAGTACTTC. The gene calls are TRBV20-1 and TRBJ2-7; D not certain. This CDR3 has 15 amino acids. Germline V gene lookup returns CDR1 DFQATT and CDR2 SNEGSKA (reference sequence). V lost 6 bases to trimming and J lost 3 bases, with 21 bases between them.

The chain combines TRBV12-3 or TRBV12-4 with TRBJ2-7; 14 nucleotides agree with TRBD2. The CDR3 runs 15 residues. V was pared by 6 bases and J by 6 bases, with 7 bases of the junction left unmatched. CDR3 residues: CASSPGTSGSREQYF. The CDR3 nucleotides are TGTGCCAGCAGCCCGGGGACTAGCGGGAGTCGCGAGCAGTACTTC.

V and J are TRBV25-1 and TRBJ1-2, with TRBD1 matching over 7 bases. With 0 bases clipped from V and 4 bases from J, the junction kept 11 bases outside the gene matches. Per the germline V gene, CDR1 is MGHDK and CDR2 is SYGVNS. This CDR3 is built from 17 residues. CDR3 sequence: CASSEYNSVDRLYGYTF. The CDR3, as DNA: TGTGCCAGCAGTGAATATAACTCCGTGGACAGGCTCTATGGCTACACCTTC.

J is TRBJ1-4 and V is TRBV3-1; D ambiguous. Per germline, CDR1 LGHDT and CDR2 YNNKEL (reference sequence). V was trimmed by 0 bases and J by 14 bases, leaving 13 bases between them. CDR3 length equals 13 residues. Here the CDR3 reads CASSQEGREGLFF. DNA for the CDR3: TGTGCCAGCAGCCAAGAAGGACGGGAAGGCCTGTTTTTT.

The V gene is TRBV7-9, the J gene TRBJ1-2, with TRBD1 matching 7 bases. CDR3 length: 15 residues. From germline, CDR1 is SEHNR and CDR2 FQNEAQ (reference sequence). The trim removed 0 bases at V and 1 base at J, leaving 2 bases unmatched. The CDR3 nucleotides are TGTGCCAGCAGCTTAGCAGGGACAGTTAACTATGGCTACACCTTC. Translated, it gives CASSLAGTVNYGYTF.

Only a few counts were recorded for this clonotype. The chain recombines TRBV14 with TRBJ2-2; TRBD2 aligns across 7 bases. The junction had 6 bases not matched to a gene; V was cut back by 0 bases and J by 5 bases. Germline loops: CDR1 SGHDN, CDR2 FVKESK. The CDR3 contains 16 residues. The CDR3 DNA follows: TGTGCCAGCAGCCAAGATACCGGGAGGTGGACCGGGGAGCTGTTTTTT. Its translation: CASSQDTGRWTGELFF.

Ten or more counts support this clonotype. The chain employs TRBV29-1 and TRBJ1-2; D is unclear. Trimming removed 3 bases at V and 2 bases at J, with 7 bases between. Germline CDR1 and CDR2: SQVTM and ANQGSEA. The CDR3 extends over 12 amino acids. Here the CDR3 reads CSVEGSNYGYTF. The CDR3 DNA sequence: TGCAGCGTTGAGGGCTCAAACTATGGCTACACCTTC.

This clonotype occurred a few times. The chain uses TRBV3-1 and TRBJ2-5; D is unclear. Matching the DNA end better, TRBJ2-7 makes the J call doubtful. Per the germline V gene, CDR1 is LGHDT and CDR2 is YNNKEL (reference sequence). This CDR3 spans 17 amino acids. CDR3 residues: CASSQGAVLGFLYEQYF. CDR3 DNA sequence: TGTGCCAGCAGCCAAGGGGCGGTATTAGGATTTCTCTACGAGCAGTACTTC.

This clonotype was counted a few times. The chain employs TRBV20-1 and TRBJ1-6, with 11 bases matching TRBD1. Germline V lookup: CDR1 DFQATT, CDR2 SNEGSKA (reference sequence). This CDR3 region has 15 residues. Germline trimming cut 2 bases from V and 8 bases from J; bases unmatched to any gene: 5. The chain's CDR3 is CSARPKGQGDSPLHF. CDR3 nucleotides: TGCAGTGCTAGACCGAAGGGACAGGGGGATTCACCCCTCCACTTT.

The genes are TRBV4-1 and TRBJ2-5; D gene unclear. The assigned J gene may be wrong: the sequence end matches TRBJ2-1 better. The length of the CDR3 is 16 residues. Germline CDR1 MGHRA, CDR2 YSYEKL. DNA for the CDR3: TGCGCCAGCAGCCAGGAAATCGGAAACCTTCGGGATGAGCAGTTCTTC. Translation: CASSQEIGNLRDEQFF.

This clonotype has just a few counts. The V and J genes are TRBV6-4 and TRBJ2-5; perhaps TRBD1 as D (5 bases). The CDR3 runs to 13 residues. V was trimmed by 3 bases and J by 9 bases, leaving 14 bases between them. CDR1 is MRHNA and CDR2 is SNTAGT in the germline V gene. The CDR3 bases are TGTGCCAGCAGTGAGGGTCAGGGAAGGCCCCAGTACTTC. Its translation is CASSEGQGRPQYF.